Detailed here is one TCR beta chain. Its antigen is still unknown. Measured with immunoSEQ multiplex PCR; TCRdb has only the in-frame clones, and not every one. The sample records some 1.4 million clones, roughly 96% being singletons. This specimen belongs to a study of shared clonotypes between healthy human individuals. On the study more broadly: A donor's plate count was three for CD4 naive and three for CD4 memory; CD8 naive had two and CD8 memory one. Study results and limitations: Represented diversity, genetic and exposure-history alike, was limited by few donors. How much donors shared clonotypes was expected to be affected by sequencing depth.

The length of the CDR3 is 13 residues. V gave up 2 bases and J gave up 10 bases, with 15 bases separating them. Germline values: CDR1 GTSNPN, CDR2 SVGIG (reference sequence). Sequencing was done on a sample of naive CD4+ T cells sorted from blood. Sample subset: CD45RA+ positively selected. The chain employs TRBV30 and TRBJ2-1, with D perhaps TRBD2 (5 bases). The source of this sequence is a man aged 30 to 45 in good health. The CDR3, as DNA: TGTGCCTGGAGTACATTTCCCGGGGAGGAGCAGTTCTTC. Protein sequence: CAWSTFPGEEQFF.